Below are 28 T cell receptor beta chains sequenced from a single sample in a study of identical twins listed by TCRdb under 2016. The method was 5' RACE. The run used an Illumina HiSeq 2000. TCRdb itself trimmed the public reads at Q25 with fastp, ran MiXCR and retained productive beta chains. Every entry covers one CDR3 protein and lists the most common genes and DNA from its rows. Here the sample has fewer than 550,000 distinct CDR3 sequences; roughly 15% occur a single time. Less than 0.5% of the sample lies in the top ten. The same data also went into a second study, on yellow fever vaccine responses in identical twins.

Sequenced: CD4+ T cells sorted from blood. These receptors were taken from a woman younger than 30 in good health.

This chain uses TRBV12-3 or TRBV12-4 with TRBJ2-2; 9 nucleotides align to TRBD2. The CDR3 contains 16 residues. The V gene end was trimmed by 3 bases and the J gene end by 3 bases; junction bases not matched to a gene: 5. The CDR3 region has the DNA TGTGCCAGCAGTTTCTCGCGGGGGGGCGACACCGGGGAGCTGTTTTTT. Amino acid sequence: CASSFSRGGDTGELFF.

This clonotype was observed a handful of times. The gene calls are TRBV12-3 or TRBV12-4 and TRBJ2-1; 9 bases align to TRBD2. The ends lost 2 bases at V and 5 bases at J; junction bases unmatched: 7. The CDR3 loop spans 16 amino acids. The CDR3 bases are TGTGCCAGCAGTTTAATAGCGGGAGTCCTCCACAATGAGCAGTTCTTC. This codes for CASSLIAGVLHNEQFF.

The chain has TRBV27 and TRBJ1-4; a weak D match, TRBD1 (5 bases). The germline V gene has CDR1 MNHEY and CDR2 SMNVEV (reference sequence). Trimming pared 5 bases from V and 2 bases from J, leaving 12 bases between. The CDR3 has 15 amino acids. The CDR3: CASSPGTSTNEKLFF. CDR3 nucleotide sequence: TGTGCCAGCAGTCCGGGGACGTCTACTAATGAAAAACTGTTTTTT.

The chain combines TRBV12-3 or TRBV12-4 with TRBJ2-7; D is ambiguous. V shed 3 bases and J shed 0 bases, with 12 bases lying between them. The CDR3 is made up of 15 amino acids. This CDR3 reads CASSFGLSNSYEQYF. The CDR3, as DNA: TGTGCCAGCAGTTTTGGGCTATCAAACTCCTACGAGCAGTACTTC.

The chain employs TRBV7-9 and TRBJ2-5; D remains unclear. This CDR3 is built from 13 residues. CDR1 SEHNR and CDR2 FQNEAQ come from the germline V gene (reference sequence). Between the trimmed V and J ends, which lost 3 bases and 3 bases, there was a span of 8 bases. CDR3 sequence (DNA): TGTGCCAGCAGCTTCTCGCCGAAAGAGACCCAGTACTTC. This gives the protein CASSFSPKETQYF.

The rearrangement links TRBV2 to TRBJ2-3; D possibly corresponds to TRBD2 (5 bases). Germline assignment: CDR1 SNHLY and CDR2 FYNNEI. This CDR3 is 15 amino acids long. Trimming removed 3 bases at V and 1 base at J, with 11 bases between. CDR3 bases: TGTGCCAGCAGTGAGGACTTAGGTGGCACAGATACGCAGTATTTT. Its translation: CASSEDLGGTDTQYF.

This chain uses TRBV21-1 with TRBJ2-7; the table's D gene call, TRBD1, was not cross checked with the DNA. TRBV21-1 is an annotated pseudogene. CDR3 length: 15 amino acids. The CDR3 coding sequence is TGTGCCAGCAGCAGAATGACAGGGAGTGCCTACGAGCAGTACGTC. Its translation: CASSRMTGSAYEQYV.

The chain employs TRBV19 and TRBJ2-1, with no clear D. Germline V gene data show CDR1 as LNHDA and CDR2 as SQIVND (reference sequence). The V end was cut by 5 bases, the J end by 7 bases, with 18 bases between. CDR3 length: 15 amino acids. CDR3 bases: TGTGCCAGTAGTCCCCTAACCCCCGGGTTGAATGAGCAGTTCTTC. It specifies CASSPLTPGLNEQFF.

The sample holds a few counts of this clonotype. The genes are TRBV10-3 and TRBJ2-2, with D uncertain. CDR1 ENHRY and CDR2 SYGVKD come from the germline V gene. CDR3 length equals 15 residues. Trimming took 4 bases from V and 1 from J, leaving 10 bases between them. This CDR3 is CAISGGPQNTGELFF. As DNA, the CDR3 is TGTGCCATCAGTGGTGGTCCACAGAACACCGGGGAGCTGTTTTTT.

This clonotype was seen more than once but under ten times. The chain has TRBV9 and TRBJ2-5; tentative D call: TRBD2 (5 bases). Germline V lookup: CDR1 SGDLS, CDR2 YYNGEE. V dropped 3 bases and J dropped 2 bases, with 17 bases sitting between them. CDR3 length equals 16 residues. CDR3 residues: CASSAAQLVPQETQYF. CDR3 DNA: TGTGCCAGCAGCGCGGCCCAACTAGTACCACAAGAGACCCAGTACTTC.

This clonotype was detected a few times. The chain employs TRBV5-1 and TRBJ1-1; D perhaps matches TRBD1 (6 bases). The germline V gene encodes CDR1 SGHRS and CDR2 YFSETQ. V dropped 3 bases and J dropped 1 base, with 13 bases sitting between them. The CDR3 has 15 amino acids. In DNA, the CDR3 is TGCGCCAGCAGCTGGGGGCAGGGCTCGAACACTGAAGCTTTCTTT. Translating gives CASSWGQGSNTEAFF.

This clonotype has more than one count but fewer than ten. This chain uses TRBV3-1 with TRBJ1-2, with a weak D call TRBD1 (6 bases). Trimming stripped 0 bases from V and 13 bases from J, with 21 bases between. The germline V gene encodes CDR1 LGHDT and CDR2 YNNKEL (reference sequence). The CDR3 contains 15 residues. DNA for the CDR3: TGTGCCAGCAGCCAAGATGGGGGGCCCGGGTCTGGTTGCACCTTC. It encodes CASSQDGGPGSGCTF.

The chain joins TRBV11-1 to TRBJ2-3, with 11 bases that match TRBD2. V gave up 2 bases and J gave up 6 bases; unmatched junction bases: 13. The CDR3 totals 18 residues. Germline-derived CDR1 and CDR2 are SGHAT and FQDESV (reference sequence). The chain's CDR3 is CASSLTAIAGGPSDTQYF. The CDR3 nucleotides read TGTGCCAGCAGCTTAACCGCAATAGCGGGAGGGCCATCTGATACGCAGTATTTT. Combining the CDR3 with reference TRBV11-1 and TRBJ2-3 gives the whole variable domain EAEVAQSPRYKITEKSQAVAFWCDPISGHATLYWYRQILGQGPELLVQFQDESVVDDSQLPKDRFSAERLKGVDSTLKIQPAELGDSAMYLCASSLTAIAGGPSDTQYFGPGTRLTVL.

This clonotype was detected only a few times. J is TRBJ2-2 and V is TRBV3-1; 7 bases align to TRBD1. The V gene's germline CDR1 is LGHDT and CDR2 YNNKEL (reference sequence). The CDR3 is 15 amino acids. V shed 1 base, J shed 6 bases, and the junction held 5 bases outside the gene matches. The CDR3 region is CASSQAGQGAGELFF. The CDR3 DNA is TGTGCCAGCAGCCAAGCAGGGCAGGGGGCCGGGGAGCTGTTTTTT.

This clonotype has only a few counts. The chain has TRBV28 and TRBJ1-6; D unclear. The V end lost 1 base, the J end lost 9 bases, and 4 bases lay between the germline ends. The CDR3 has 12 residues. The germline CDR1 and CDR2 sequences are MDHEN and SYDVKM. The DNA for the CDR3 is TGTGCCAGCAGTTTATCGGTTTCACCCCTCCACTTT. Translated, it gives CASSLSVSPLHF.

The chain recombines TRBV7-6 with TRBJ2-1; the D is unclear. CDR1 and CDR2 from the germline V gene are SGHVS and FNYEAQ. The V and J ends lost 1 base and 5 bases respectively, with 12 bases between them. The CDR3 sequence is 15 residues long. The CDR3 loop is CASSLVPGPDNEQFF. The CDR3, as DNA: TGTGCCAGCAGCTTAGTGCCAGGACCCGACAATGAGCAGTTCTTC.

V and J are TRBV29-1 and TRBJ1-1; D call uncertain. Trimming stripped 7 bases from V and 4 bases from J, with 16 bases between. The germline CDR1 and CDR2 sequences are SQVTM and ANQGSEA. The CDR3 totals 13 residues. The CDR3 coding sequence is TGCAGCGCCCGGCGGGGTGACGGCACTGAAGCTTTCTTT. It is translated as CSARRGDGTEAFF.

This clonotype has more than one count but fewer than ten. This sequence joins TRBV10-3 and TRBJ2-1, with 8 bases lining up with TRBD2. The CDR3 covers 15 residues. After removal of 7 bases from V and 6 bases from J, the junction contained 11 bases not matched to a gene. From germline, CDR1 is ENHRY and CDR2 SYGVKD. This CDR3 is CAIKASGSFSNEQFF. The DNA of the CDR3 is TGTGCCATCAAGGCGAGCGGGAGTTTTAGCAATGAGCAGTTCTTC.

This clonotype was recorded many times. V gene TRBV18 combines with J gene TRBJ2-2, with 7 bases fitting TRBD1. CDR3 size: 16 residues. V lost 4 bases to trimming and J lost 2 bases; unmatched junction nucleotides: 7. Per the germline V gene, CDR1 is KGHSH and CDR2 is LQKENI. CDR3 sequence: CASSRGTAPNTGELFF. The CDR3 nucleotides read TGTGCCAGCTCACGAGGGACAGCCCCAAACACCGGGGAGCTGTTTTTT.

This clonotype was detected ten times or more. This chain links TRBV20-1 with TRBJ2-7; the match to TRBD2 covers 13 bases. Losses at the gene ends were 0 bases for V and 2 bases for J; bases not matched to a gene: 4. Per the germline V gene, CDR1 is DFQATT and CDR2 is SNEGSKA (reference sequence). The length of the CDR3 is 16 residues. CDR3 sequence (DNA): TGCAGTGCTAGAGACGGGACTAGCGGGAAACCCTACGAGCAGTACTTC. This gives the protein CSARDGTSGKPYEQYF.

The genes are TRBV15 and TRBJ2-1, with TRBD2 matching over 7 bases. Per the germline V gene, CDR1 is LNHNV and CDR2 is YYDKDF (reference sequence). CDR3 length: 13 residues. Trimming at V came to 5 bases and at J to 6 bases, leaving 4 bases not matched to a gene. The CDR3 DNA is TGTGCCACCAGCGCGGGAGCGGGCAATGAGCAGTTCTTC. It specifies CATSAGAGNEQFF. Based on the CDR3 plus reference TRBV15 and TRBJ2-1, the full variable domain is DAMVIQNPRYQVTQFGKPVTLSCSQTLNHNVMYWYQQKSSQAPKLLFHYYDKDFNNEADTPDNFQSRRPNTSFCFLDIRSPGLGDTAMYLCATSAGAGNEQFFGPGTRLTVL.

A few counts support this clonotype. The V gene is TRBV28, the J gene TRBJ2-7; TRBD1 is a possible D gene (6 bases). Between the trimmed V and J ends, which lost 6 bases and 6 bases, there was a span of 15 bases. The CDR3 contains 13 residues. Germline CDR1 reads MDHEN; CDR2 reads SYDVKM. The CDR3 is CASSPQGTPEQYF. Written as DNA, the CDR3 is TGTGCCAGCAGCCCACAGGGAACCCCCGAGCAGTACTTC.

The chain is built from TRBV11-2 and TRBJ1-4, with D possibly being TRBD1 (6 bases). Germline CDR1 and CDR2: SGHAT and FQNNGV. Trimming cost V 0 bases and J 8 bases, with 13 bases left between them. The CDR3 length is 15 residues. For the CDR3, the DNA is TGTGCCAGCAGCTTAGATCTGGGGGCGCGGGAAAAACTGTTTTTT. Its protein product is CASSLDLGAREKLFF. The complete variable domain, with remaining parts taken from reference TRBV11-2 and TRBJ1-4, reads EAGVAQSPRYKIIEKRQSVAFWCNPISGHATLYWYQQILGQGPKLLIQFQNNGVVDDSQLPKDRFSAERLKGVDSTLKIQPAKLEDSAVYLCASSLDLGAREKLFFGSGTQLSVL.

The sample holds a few counts of this clonotype. The V gene is TRBV5-1, the J gene TRBJ2-3; the D is unclear. This CDR3 comprises 12 residues. Between the trimmed V and J ends, which lost 4 bases and 6 bases, there was a span of 9 bases. Germline CDR1 reads SGHRS; CDR2 reads YFSETQ. CDR3 nucleotides: TGCGCCAGCAGCCATACAGCGGATACGCAGTATTTT. Its translation is CASSHTADTQYF. The entire variable domain, with the rest obtained from reference TRBV5-1 and TRBJ2-3, is as follows: KAGVTQTPRYLIKTRGQQVTLSCSPISGHRSVSWYQQTPGQGLQFLFEYFSETQRNKGNFPGRFSGRQFSNSRSEMNVSTLELGDSALYLCASSHTADTQYFGPGTRLTVL.

The table lists this clonotype with a few counts. The chain employs TRBV7-8 and TRBJ2-1; D not resolved. This CDR3 region has 11 residues. V lost 5 bases and J 13 bases, leaving 12 bases between the germline ends. The V gene's germline CDR1 is SGHVS and CDR2 FQNEAQ. Here the CDR3 reads CASSPLGPQFF. Written as DNA, the CDR3 is TGTGCCAGCAGCCCTCTGGGTCCCCAGTTCTTC.

This clonotype appeared a few times. The CDR3 DNA is TGCAGTGCTAGAGGCATCGGGAGGGACACCGGGGAGCTGTTTTTT. It codes for CSARGIGRDTGELFF. V usage is TRBV20-1 and J usage is TRBJ2-2; 8 positions agree with TRBD2. CDR3 length: 15 amino acids. The ends lost 1 base at V and 3 bases at J; junction bases unmatched: 4. Germline V gene sequence: CDR1 DFQATT, CDR2 SNEGSKA (reference sequence).

This clonotype was observed many times. The chain has TRBV12-3 or TRBV12-4 and TRBJ2-7; no clear D gene. The CDR3 consists of 14 residues. Trimming left V 3 bases short and J 1 base short, with 10 bases between. This chain's CDR3 is CASSLGVASYEQYF. The CDR3 region has the DNA TGTGCCAGCAGTTTGGGTGTTGCGTCCTACGAGCAGTACTTC.

The chain couples TRBV28 to TRBJ2-2; possible D gene TRBD1, 6 bases. Between the trimmed V and J ends, which lost 5 bases and 7 bases, there was a span of 8 bases. Germline assignment: CDR1 MDHEN and CDR2 SYDVKM. The CDR3 has 12 amino acids. Written as DNA, the CDR3 is TGTGCCAGCAGTGAGGGGGTCGGGGAGCTGTTTTTT. It specifies CASSEGVGELFF.